The entry that follows covers one T cell receptor (beta chain) sequence. Germline CDR1 reads SGHDT; CDR2 reads YYEEEE. Losses at the gene ends were 4 bases for V and 4 bases for J; bases not matched to a gene: 10. The CDR3 covers 16 residues. This record comes from a study of response to subunit inactivated influenza vaccine. TCRdb ran MiXCR on the RT-PCR reads and lists one entry per CDR3 protein. The sample contains about 540,000 distinct CDR3 sequences, roughly a quarter of which appear only once. The sample was also reused in another study, on T cells expressing NK-cell markers. That paper notes: 5'RACE template switching with UMIs produced the TCR beta cDNA. Restriction of the sorted population to alpha-beta TCR T cells was achieved in several experiments with an anti-gamma-delta TCR antibody.

The sample was CD4+ T cells sorted from PBMCs, taken 11 to 12 days after vaccination. The clonotype was recovered from a man aged 50-59 years who received an inactivated influenza vaccine. The genes are TRBV5-6 and TRBJ2-3; 9 bases map to TRBD2. In DNA, the CDR3 is TGTGCCAGCAGCAATGCCGGGACTAGCCCGTCAGATACGCAGTATTTT. Amino acids: CASSNAGTSPSDTQYF.